The 28 T cell receptor beta chains below were found in one sample sequenced in a study of cytomegalovirus exposure and HLA in healthy donors (dated 2017 in TCRdb). Library creation used the immunoSEQ multiplex PCR assay. For the multiplex PCR, a mixture combining 60 forward primers for TCR Vbeta segments and 13 reverse primers for TCR Jbeta segments was used. This immuneACCESS table, as held by TCRdb, lists in-frame sequences with V and J called but not all clones. Of the missing ones, under half trace to an unresolved V gene in checked studies; the others have no known cause. The sample table records approximately 150,000 clones; about 80% of these occur just once. Under 2.5% of the sample rests with the top ten. Source material: PBMCs. The receptors derive from a man in his forties in good health and CMV-seronegative.

This clone was observed a few times. This chain joins TRBV27 and TRBJ2-7; weak D call: TRBD1 (5 bases). Germline values: CDR1 MNHEY, CDR2 SMNVEV (reference sequence). This CDR3 spans 14 amino acids. V was clipped by 0 bases and J by 1 base, with 7 bases between them. CDR3 coding DNA: TGTGCCAGCAGTTTATCGTGGACATCCTACGAGCAGTACTTC. It translates to CASSLSWTSYEQYF.

The chain is built from TRBV5-4 and TRBJ1-2; D may be TRBD1 (5 bases). This CDR3 region has 13 residues. Germline V gives CDR1 SGHNT, CDR2 YYREEE (reference sequence). Trimming left V 4 bases short and J 6 bases short, with 13 bases between. DNA for the CDR3: TGTGCCAGCAGCGTGACAGAGGTTCATGGCTACACCTTC. It codes for CASSVTEVHGYTF.

The V and J genes are TRBV27 and TRBJ2-1; 9 positions match TRBD2. Trimming cost V 0 bases and J 5 bases; bases outside gene matches: 5. The CDR3 has 16 amino acids. Germline-derived CDR1 and CDR2 are MNHEY and SMNVEV (reference sequence). As DNA, the CDR3 is TGTGCCAGCAGTTTATCGAGGCCTAGCGGGAACAATGAGCAGTTCTTC. This gives the protein CASSLSRPSGNNEQFF.

This sequence joins TRBV29-1 and TRBJ2-5; D perhaps matches TRBD2 (6 bases). V dropped 4 bases and J dropped 11 bases, with 11 bases sitting between them. The germline gives CDR1 SQVTM, CDR2 ANQGSEA. The CDR3 runs to 10 residues. CDR3 bases: TGCAGCGTTGGGGGGACTGAGCAGTACTTC. Amino acids: CSVGGTEQYF.

The chain joins TRBV19 to TRBJ2-7; no definite D call. Germline V gene data show CDR1 as LNHDA and CDR2 as SQIVND (reference sequence). CDR3 size: 12 residues. Trimming removed 4 bases at V and 1 base at J, with 5 bases between. Here the CDR3 DNA reads TGTGCCAGTAGTAGTCCTTCCTACGAGCAGTACTTC. Protein product: CASSSPSYEQYF.

The chain carries TRBV30 and TRBJ2-2; possibly TRBD2 for D (6 bases). V lost 5 bases and J lost 0, with 10 bases in between. Per germline, CDR1 GTSNPN and CDR2 SVGIG (reference sequence). This CDR3 has 14 amino acids. CDR3: CAWARLANTGELFF. The CDR3 DNA follows: TGTGCCTGGGCGAGACTAGCGAACACCGGGGAGCTGTTTTTT.

This clone appeared once. This chain uses TRBV5-1 with TRBJ1-6; perhaps TRBD1 as D (6 bases). CDR3 size: 15 residues. Per the germline V gene, CDR1 is SGHRS and CDR2 is YFSETQ. Deletions cut 4 bases from V and 5 bases from J, with 13 bases between. The CDR3 DNA reads TGCGCCAGCAGCACCGGACAGCACGATAATTCACCCCTCCACTTT. It yields the protein CASSTGQHDNSPLHF.

In its sample, this clone was seen a few times. V usage is TRBV7-2 and J usage is TRBJ2-7; 8 bases match TRBD2. CDR1 is SGHTA, CDR2 FQGNSA, per germline. This CDR3 contains 15 residues. Trimming at V came to 2 bases and at J to 7 bases, leaving 10 bases not matched to a gene. The CDR3 sequence is CASSLSAGERWEQYF. As DNA, the CDR3 is TGTGCCAGCAGCTTATCAGCGGGGGAGAGGTGGGAGCAGTACTTC.

The CDR3 sequence is CTLGGAQLQIQETQYF. The CDR3 DNA reads as TGCACCCTGGGGGGGGCCCAACTACAGATCCAAGAGACCCAGTACTTC. The chain has TRBV29-1 and TRBJ2-5; possibly TRBD2 for D (7 bases). Per germline, CDR1 SQVTM and CDR2 ANQGSEA. There are 16 residues in the CDR3.

This chain uses TRBV19 with TRBJ2-1; a possible D gene is TRBD2 (6 bases). The CDR3 runs to 11 residues. Trimming took 8 bases from V and 13 from J, leaving 15 bases between them. Germline CDR1 reads LNHDA; CDR2 reads SQIVND (reference sequence). DNA for the CDR3: TGTGCCAGTCGGGGCGGGACGAGACAGTTCTTC. It is translated as CASRGGTRQFF.

This sequence joins TRBV30 and TRBJ2-1; TRBD2 matches at 9 bases. With V trimmed by 5 bases and J by 7 bases, 9 bases remained unmatched. This CDR3 has 14 residues. In germline, CDR1 is GTSNPN, CDR2 SVGIG (reference sequence). The CDR3 protein is CAWATSGAKNEQFF. For the CDR3, the DNA is TGTGCCTGGGCGACTAGCGGAGCGAAAAATGAGCAGTTCTTC.

This sequence joins TRBV11-2 and TRBJ2-7, with TRBD1 as a possible D gene (5 bases). The CDR3 is 13 amino acids. Germline lookup yields CDR1 SGHAT and CDR2 FQNNGV. V shed 3 bases and J shed 6 bases, with 12 bases lying between them. CDR3 amino acids: CASSFSTVGEQYF. The DNA of the CDR3 is TGTGCCAGCAGCTTTTCGACAGTGGGCGAGCAGTACTTC.

This clone was detected a few times. This chain links TRBV5-1 with TRBJ2-5; D perhaps matches TRBD1 (6 bases). This CDR3 is 14 amino acids long. The germline V and J ends were trimmed by 4 bases and 1 base, with 11 bases remaining between them. Germline CDR1 SGHRS, CDR2 YFSETQ. The CDR3 loop reads CASSRQDTQETQYF. CDR3 bases: TGCGCCAGCAGCAGACAGGACACCCAAGAGACCCAGTACTTC.

The chain recombines TRBV6-1 with TRBJ2-3, with unresolved D. This CDR3 has 15 residues. V was trimmed by 10 bases and J by 2 bases, leaving 19 bases between them. Germline V gives CDR1 MNHNS, CDR2 SASEGT. The CDR3 protein is CATSPLVRNTDTQYF. The CDR3 DNA follows: TGTGCCACCTCCCCCCTCGTCAGAAACACAGATACGCAGTATTTT.

CDR3 loop: CASGKGGIGNTIYF. Written as DNA, the CDR3 is TGTGCCAGCGGTAAAGGAGGGATTGGAAACACCATATATTTT. The genes are TRBV6-1 and TRBJ1-3, with D unresolved. The CDR3 consists of 14 residues. V shed 8 bases and J shed 3 bases, with 14 bases lying between them. CDR1 is MNHNS and CDR2 is SASEGT in the germline V gene.

This chain joins TRBV6-4 and TRBJ2-4; 7 bases are shared with TRBD2. CDR3 length: 14 amino acids. Germline assignment: CDR1 MRHNA and CDR2 SNTAGT. Trimming took 3 bases from V and 12 from J; bases not matched to a gene: 11. The CDR3: CASSEGWEGSSQYF. The CDR3 coding sequence is TGTGCCAGCAGTGAAGGGTGGGAGGGTTCCAGTCAGTACTTC.

This chain connects TRBV5-1 to TRBJ2-1; 7 bases map to TRBD2. Per germline, CDR1 SGHRS and CDR2 YFSETQ. The trim removed 3 bases at V and 8 bases at J, leaving 20 bases unmatched. The CDR3 length is 18 residues. In nucleotides, the CDR3 is TGCGCCAGCAGCTGGAACGGCGGGAGTACTCGGTTTATCGATGAGCAGTTCTTC. It yields the protein CASSWNGGSTRFIDEQFF.

CDR3 region: CASSTTGIRDYEQYF. CDR3 nucleotides: TGTGCCAGCAGCACTACAGGGATTCGGGACTACGAGCAGTACTTC. The chain is built from TRBV28 and TRBJ2-7; the D gene is possibly TRBD1 (6 bases). Germline CDR1 MDHEN, CDR2 SYDVKM. Trimming removed 6 bases at V and 3 bases at J, with 18 bases between. There are 15 residues in the CDR3.

This chain uses TRBV12-5 with TRBJ2-5; TRBD2 matches 10 bases. Germline assignment: CDR1 LGHNT and CDR2 FRNRAP. CDR3 length equals 13 residues. The ends lost 9 bases at V and 5 bases at J; junction bases unmatched: 6. CDR3 protein: CASVPSGSETQYF. The CDR3, as DNA: TGTGCTAGCGTACCTAGCGGGAGCGAGACCCAGTACTTC.

This clone came up once. This rearrangement joins TRBV4-2 to TRBJ2-1; a possible D gene is TRBD2 (6 bases). This CDR3 comprises 17 residues. The germline gives CDR1 LGHNA, CDR2 YNFKEQ. V lost 1 base and J lost 10, with 23 bases in between. CDR3 DNA: TGTGCCAGCAGCCAAGCCCGTCGTGGGGGGAGTTCGGGAGAGCAGTTCTTC. Its protein is CASSQARRGGSSGEQFF.

This chain joins TRBV9 and TRBJ2-3, with D unresolved. Per the germline V gene, CDR1 is SGDLS and CDR2 is YYNGEE. The CDR3 is 15 amino acids. Trimming cost V 0 bases and J 1 base, with 9 bases left between them. The chain's CDR3 is CASSVVSGGTDTQYF. The DNA for the CDR3 is TGTGCCAGCAGCGTAGTGTCCGGAGGCACAGATACGCAGTATTTT. Full variable domain (rest looked up from reference TRBV9 and TRBJ2-3): DSGVTQTPKHLITATGQRVTLRCSPRSGDLSVYWYQQSLDQGLQFLIQYYNGEERAKGNILERFSAQQFPDLHSELNLSSLELGDSALYFCASSVVSGGTDTQYFGPGTRLTVL.

This chain connects TRBV11-2 to TRBJ2-2; no clear D gene. The CDR3 is 15 amino acids. Trimming pared 10 bases from V and 0 bases from J, leaving 15 bases between. Germline values: CDR1 SGHAT, CDR2 FQNNGV. The CDR3 protein is CAIQSGPTNTGELFF. The CDR3 coding sequence is TGTGCCATACAAAGTGGCCCAACGAACACCGGGGAGCTGTTTTTT.

V usage is TRBV6-1 and J usage is TRBJ2-4; D is ambiguous. CDR1 and CDR2 from the germline V gene are MNHNS and SASEGT. V lost 4 bases and J 6 bases, leaving 16 bases between the germline ends. The CDR3 spans 15 residues. The CDR3: CASSVDMSPRNIQYF. CDR3 sequence (DNA): TGTGCCAGCAGTGTAGACATGTCGCCAAGAAACATTCAGTACTTC.

This sequence joins TRBV5-1 and TRBJ2-2, with D perhaps matching TRBD2 (6 bases). Germline V gene data show CDR1 as SGHRS and CDR2 as YFSETQ. The CDR3 sequence is 15 residues long. V gave up 0 bases and J gave up 2 bases, with 8 bases separating them. The CDR3 is CASSLGEANTGELFF. CDR3 sequence (DNA): TGCGCCAGCAGCTTGGGGGAGGCAAACACCGGGGAGCTGTTTTTT.

The rearrangement links TRBV11-1 to TRBJ2-1, with 8 bases that match TRBD1. The germline V gene has CDR1 SGHAT and CDR2 FQDESV (reference sequence). Trimming cost V 7 bases and J 5 bases; bases outside gene matches: 4. CDR3 length equals 13 residues. The CDR3, as DNA: TGTGCCAGCACTGGACAGGGACACAATGAGCAGTTCTTC. It yields the protein CASTGQGHNEQFF.

The V gene is TRBV30, the J gene TRBJ2-7; TRBD1 matches at 8 bases. V lost 4 bases to trimming and J lost 3 bases; unmatched junction nucleotides: 5. This CDR3 has 13 residues. Germline-derived CDR1 and CDR2 are GTSNPN and SVGIG (reference sequence). This CDR3 reads CAWTTGVGYEQYF. DNA of the CDR3: TGTGCCTGGACGACAGGGGTAGGCTACGAGCAGTACTTC.

Only a few counts were recorded for this clone. This chain links TRBV25-1 with TRBJ1-2; 10 bases align to TRBD1. Germline CDR1 reads MGHDK; CDR2 reads SYGVNS. Germline trimming cut 4 bases from V and 6 bases from J; bases unmatched to any gene: 5. The length of the CDR3 is 14 residues. CDR3 sequence: CASSAPGQGHGYTF. In nucleotides, the CDR3 is TGTGCCAGCAGTGCTCCGGGACAGGGGCATGGCTACACCTTC.

This clone turned up a few times. The gene calls are TRBV7-2 and TRBJ2-1, with no clear D. Germline lookup yields CDR1 SGHTA and CDR2 FQGNSA. Trimming cost V 8 bases and J 5 bases, with 10 bases left between them. The CDR3 spans 12 residues. CDR3 region: CASGERNNEQFF. The CDR3 bases are TGTGCCAGCGGAGAGCGTAACAATGAGCAGTTCTTC.